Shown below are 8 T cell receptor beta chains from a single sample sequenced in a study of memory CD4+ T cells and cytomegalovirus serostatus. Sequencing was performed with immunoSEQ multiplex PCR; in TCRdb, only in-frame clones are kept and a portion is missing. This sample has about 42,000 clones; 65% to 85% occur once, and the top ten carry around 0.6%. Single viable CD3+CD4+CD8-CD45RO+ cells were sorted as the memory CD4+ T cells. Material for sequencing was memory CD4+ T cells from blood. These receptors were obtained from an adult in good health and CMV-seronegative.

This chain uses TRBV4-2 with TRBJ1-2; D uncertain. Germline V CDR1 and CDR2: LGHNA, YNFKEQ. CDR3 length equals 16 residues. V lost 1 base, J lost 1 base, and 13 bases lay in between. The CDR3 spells CASSQVGKADNYGYTF. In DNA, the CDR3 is TGTGCCAGCAGCCAAGTGGGCAAGGCAGATAACTATGGCTACACCTTC.

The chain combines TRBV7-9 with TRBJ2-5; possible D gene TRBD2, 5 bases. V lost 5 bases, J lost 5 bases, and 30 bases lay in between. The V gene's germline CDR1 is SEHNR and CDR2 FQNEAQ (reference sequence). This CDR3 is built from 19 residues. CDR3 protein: CASSPPLRTARGNWETQYF. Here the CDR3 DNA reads TGTGCCAGCAGCCCCCCACTGCGGACGGCCCGGGGAAATTGGGAGACCCAGTACTTC.

The CDR3 loop is CASRLGAEQYF. As DNA, the CDR3 is TGTGCAAGTCGCTTAGGGGCCGAGCAGTACTTC. The chain links TRBV12-2 to TRBJ2-7; no DNA check was done on the table's D call, TRBD1. TRBV12-2 is listed as a pseudogene. The CDR3 runs 11 residues.

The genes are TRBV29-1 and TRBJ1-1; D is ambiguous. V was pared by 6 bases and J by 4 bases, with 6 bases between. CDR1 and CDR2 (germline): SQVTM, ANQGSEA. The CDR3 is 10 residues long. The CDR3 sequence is CSVSGTEAFF. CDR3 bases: TGCAGCGTCTCAGGCACTGAAGCTTTCTTT.

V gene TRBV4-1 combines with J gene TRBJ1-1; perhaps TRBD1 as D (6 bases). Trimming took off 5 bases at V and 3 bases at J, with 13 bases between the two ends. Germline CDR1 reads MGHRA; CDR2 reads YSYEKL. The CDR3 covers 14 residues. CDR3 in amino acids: CASSAQGWDTEAFF. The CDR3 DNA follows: TGCGCCAGCAGCGCACAGGGCTGGGACACTGAAGCTTTCTTT.

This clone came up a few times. The CDR3 is CASSINRLNQPQHF. The CDR3 bases are TGTGCCAGTAGTATTAACAGGCTTAATCAGCCCCAGCATTTT. The chain is built from TRBV19 and TRBJ1-5; a possible D gene is TRBD1 (5 bases). There are 14 residues in the CDR3. Germline V gene lookup returns CDR1 LNHDA and CDR2 SQIVND (reference sequence). Between the trimmed V and J ends, which lost 3 bases and 4 bases, there was a span of 10 bases.

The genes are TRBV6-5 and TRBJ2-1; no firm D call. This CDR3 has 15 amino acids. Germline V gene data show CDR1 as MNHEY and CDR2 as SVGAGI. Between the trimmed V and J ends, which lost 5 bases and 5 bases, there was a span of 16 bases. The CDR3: CASSGPGPPNNEQFF. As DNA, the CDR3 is TGTGCCAGCAGTGGCCCGGGTCCACCGAACAATGAGCAGTTCTTC.

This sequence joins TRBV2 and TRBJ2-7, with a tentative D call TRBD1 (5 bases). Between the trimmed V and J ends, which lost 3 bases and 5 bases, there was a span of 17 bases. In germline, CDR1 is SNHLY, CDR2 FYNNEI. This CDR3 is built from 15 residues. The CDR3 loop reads CASSDGRPLGDEQYF. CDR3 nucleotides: TGTGCCAGCAGTGACGGCAGGCCCTTAGGGGACGAGCAGTACTTC.